Reported below is one T cell receptor beta chain. The antigen is undetermined. This entry comes from a study of shared clonotypes between healthy human individuals. Study summary: Aged 18 to 49, the donors were a couple of women and a few men.

Method: immunoSEQ multiplex PCR; TCRdb's copy keeps in-frame clones and lacks some. Counted here are some 2,500,000 clones, 93% occurring once; the ten biggest clones make up 0.36%. General study results and limits: Some clonotypes were shared by all four sorted-subset donors, while others were not shared. The non-shared ones had lower generation probabilities than the shared ones. Generally, estimated richness proved larger in naive subsets than it did in memory subsets.

Material: naive CD4+ T cells from PBMCs. Indicated subset: CD45RA+ positively selected. This TCR was sampled from a man aged 18-30 years in good health. Some clones in this sample may be carry-over from other donors' samples.

CDR3 protein: CASSYSDPTSGELFF. CDR3 DNA: TGTGCCAGCAGTTACTCTGACCCTACCTCCGGGGAGCTGTTTTTT. The rearrangement joins TRBV6-5 to TRBJ2-2, with D hard to call. The CDR3 spans 15 residues. Germline V gene lookup returns CDR1 MNHEY and CDR2 SVGAGI. V was shortened by 0 bases and J by 6 bases, with 11 bases between the two germline ends.